The rows below give T cell receptor beta chains drawn from one sample of a study of response to subunit inactivated influenza vaccine. TCRdb reprocessed the RT-PCR reads via MiXCR and lists one record per CDR3 protein. This table holds hundreds of thousands of distinct CDR3 sequences, 20% to 25% found once. This sample comprised PBMCs from blood, obtained approximately 20 months after vaccination. The receptors were gathered from a man aged 50 to 75 who received an inactivated influenza vaccine. Both conserved end residues are part of each CDR3. D genes are given only for firm matches. Size tells how often a clone was seen (once, few, many) or the class of an expanded clone, and some rows leave it out.

CASNPQPNTEAFF	TGTGCCAGTAATCCGCAGCCGAACACTGAAGCTTTCTTT	13	TRBV19	.	.	TRBJ1-1
CASSFPGLAGAGEQYF	TGTGCCAGCAGCTTCCCGGGACTAGCGGGAGCTGGGGAGCAGTACTTC	16	TRBV7-2	.	TRBD2	TRBJ2-7
CASSPRTGHRSGYTF	TGTGCCAGCAGTCCTAGGACAGGACATAGAAGTGGCTACACCTTC	15	TRBV12-3/TRBV12-4	.	TRBD1	TRBJ1-2
CASSWDRRLSTEAFF	TGTGCCAGCAGTTGGGACAGAAGGTTGAGCACTGAAGCTTTCTTT	15	TRBV12-3/TRBV12-4	few	TRBD1	TRBJ1-1
CASSNPGLLNTEAFF	TGTGCCAGTAGTAACCCGGGACTCTTGAACACTGAAGCTTTCTTT	15	TRBV19	.	.	TRBJ1-1
CASSPPMGPNTEAFF	TGTGCCAGCTCACCACCGATGGGCCCGAACACTGAAGCTTTCTTT	15	TRBV18	.	.	TRBJ1-1
CASSLVPVMGYGYTF	TGTGCCAGCAGCTTAGTCCCCGTCATGGGCTATGGCTACACCTTC	15	TRBV7-2	.	.	TRBJ1-2
CASSLDGTSGNTIYF	TGCGCCAGCAGCTTGGACGGGACCTCTGGAAACACCATATATTTT	15	TRBV5-1	many	.	TRBJ1-3
CASSQSGQGEHWAFF	TGTGCCAGCAGCCAATCGGGACAGGGTGAACACTGGGCTTTCTTT	15	TRBV4-2	many	TRBD1	TRBJ1-1
CASSAVDTQYF	TGTGCCAGCAGCGCCGTGGATACGCAGTATTTT	11	TRBV9	few	.	TRBJ2-3
CSARDGGQHSYEQYF	TGCAGTGCTAGAGATGGAGGTCAGCACTCCTACGAGCAGTACTTC	15	TRBV20-1	.	.	TRBJ2-7
CAISDNYGYTF	TGTGCCATCAGTGACAACTATGGCTACACCTTC	11	TRBV10-3	many	.	TRBJ1-2
CASSQGLWRPEQYF	TGCGCCAGCAGCCAAGGTTTATGGCGCCCCGAGCAGTACTTC	14	TRBV4-3	once	.	TRBJ2-7
CASSLRQGGLFF	TGTGCCAGCAGTTTACGGCAGGGTGGACTGTTTTTT	12	TRBV12-3/TRBV12-4	many	.	TRBJ1-4
CASALGLRGSQPQHF	TGTGCCAGCGCCCTCGGTTTAAGGGGCAGCCAGCCCCAGCATTTT	15	TRBV6-2/TRBV6-3	few	.	TRBJ1-5
CASRPGQGSSPLHF	TGTGCCAGCAGACCGGGACAGGGATCCTCACCCCTCCACTTT	14	TRBV12-3/TRBV12-4	few	TRBD1	TRBJ1-6
CASSEGPGNEKLFF	TGCGCCAGCAGTGAGGGGCCAGGGAATGAAAAACTGTTTTTT	14	TRBV10-2	many	.	TRBJ1-4
CASRPGGETEAFF	TGTGCCAGCAGACCAGGGGGCGAAACTGAAGCTTTCTTT	13	TRBV6-2/TRBV6-3	many	TRBD1	TRBJ1-1
CASSLLTGGKTEAFF	TGTGCCAGCAGCCTATTGACAGGGGGAAAGACTGAAGCTTTCTTT	15	TRBV3-1	.	TRBD1	TRBJ1-1
CSTRRQGSYEQYF	TGCAGTACTAGGCGTCAGGGTTCCTACGAGCAGTACTTC	13	TRBV20-1	.	.	TRBJ2-7
CASSLRTGGGNNQPQHF	TGTGCCAGCAGTTTAAGGACAGGGGGAGGAAACAATCAGCCCCAGCATTTT	17	TRBV12-3/TRBV12-4	.	TRBD1	TRBJ1-5
CASSPWRGDQETQYF	TGTGCCAGCAGCCCCTGGCGGGGGGACCAAGAGACCCAGTACTTC	15	TRBV7-2	few	TRBD2	TRBJ2-5
CASKDSGSSYNSPLHF	TGTGCCAGCAAAGACTCCGGAAGCTCCTATAATTCACCCCTCCACTTT	16	TRBV6-1	few	.	TRBJ1-6
CASSGIGGYGYTF	TGTGCCAGCAGCGGGATCGGTGGGTATGGCTACACCTTC	13	TRBV9	few	.	TRBJ1-2
CASSLLGVGDTQYF	TGTGCCAGCAGTTTGTTAGGTGTCGGAGATACGCAGTATTTT	14	TRBV12-3/TRBV12-4	few	.	TRBJ2-3
CSARLAGGTDTQYF	TGCAGTGCTAGGTTAGCGGGAGGAACAGATACGCAGTATTTT	14	TRBV20-1	few	TRBD2	TRBJ2-3
CASRPGGLAMNTEAFF	TGTGCCAGCAGGCCGGGGGGTTTAGCAATGAACACTGAAGCTTTCTTT	16	TRBV27	few	.	TRBJ1-1
CSARGFSGRNTGELFF	TGCAGTGCTAGAGGATTCTCTGGTAGGAACACCGGGGAGCTGTTTTTT	16	TRBV20-1	few	.	TRBJ2-2
CSAKGTGRSYEQYF	TGCAGTGCTAAAGGGACAGGGCGATCCTACGAGCAGTACTTC	14	TRBV20-1	.	TRBD1	TRBJ2-7
CASSPQRWSSYNEQFF	TGTGCCAGCAGCCCACAGCGGTGGAGCTCCTACAATGAGCAGTTCTTC	16	TRBV9	.	.	TRBJ2-1
CASSLGRPNEQFF	TGTGCCAGCAGCTTGGGTCGGCCCAATGAGCAGTTCTTC	13	TRBV5-4	few	.	TRBJ2-1
CATHVLSENYGYTF	TGTGCCACCCATGTTTTGTCGGAGAACTATGGCTACACCTTC	14	TRBV12-3/TRBV12-4	.	.	TRBJ1-2
CASSLAFGASYGYTF	TGTGCCAGCAGCTTAGCGTTCGGGGCTTCCTATGGCTACACCTTC	15	TRBV11-1	.	.	TRBJ1-2
CASSYSGTVYGYTF	TGTGCCAGCAGTTACTCTGGGACGGTATATGGCTACACCTTC	14	TRBV6-5	.	.	TRBJ1-2
CASSIGPYNEQFF	TGTGCCAGCAGCATTGGTCCTTACAATGAGCAGTTCTTC	13	TRBV12-3/TRBV12-4	.	.	TRBJ2-1